Listed below are T cell receptor beta chains from one sample, sequenced in a study of T cell changes during pregnancy in multiple sclerosis. Using immunoSEQ multiplex PCR, the repertoire was profiled, and TCRdb retains in-frame clones only, with some absent. Of 40,000 to 45,000 clones in the sample, roughly 90% were seen once. The sample was CD4+ T cells from peripheral blood mononuclear cells, taken in the third trimester of pregnancy. All receptors derive from a female donor with multiple sclerosis, enrolled in a pregnancy study. CDR3s include the opening cysteine and the closing phenylalanine or tryptophan. The D gene is left open where the match is weak. Size is omitted from some rows. Given values are once, few, many or a class for expanded clones.

15	TRBD1	-	TRBV7-9	TRBJ1-2	CASSPGDRGMGGYTF	TGTGCCAGCAGCCCCGGGGACAGGGGAATGGGAGGCTACACCTTC
16	TRBD2	-	TRBV5-1	TRBJ2-3	CASSSTSGRSTDTQYF	TGCGCCAGCAGCTCGACTAGCGGGAGGAGCACAGATACGCAGTATTTT
15	-	-	TRBV7-3	TRBJ2-3	CASSLTDLGADTQYF	TGTGCCAGCAGCCTAACAGACCTTGGGGCCGATACGCAGTATTTT
15	TRBD1	few	TRBV18	TRBJ1-5	CASSTGVASNQPQHF	TGTGCCAGCTCAACAGGGGTTGCGAGCAATCAGCCCCAGCATTTT
14	-	-	TRBV6-5	TRBJ1-4	CASSPRGNNEKLFF	TGTGCCAGCAGTCCCAGGGGAAATAATGAAAAACTGTTTTTT
16	-	-	TRBV4-3	TRBJ1-5	CASSQDPGGSNQPQHF	TGCGCCAGCAGCCAAGATCCGGGGGGTAGCAATCAGCCCCAGCATTTT
17	TRBD1	once	TRBV28	TRBJ2-6	CASSLDRGWAGANVLTF	TGTGCCAGCAGTTTGGACAGGGGGTGGGCTGGGGCCAACGTCCTGACTTTC
14	TRBD2	-	TRBV6-6	TRBJ2-5	CASSRREGQETQYF	TGTGCCAGCAGTCGCAGGGAGGGCCAAGAGACCCAGTACTTC
14	-	-	TRBV27	TRBJ2-7	CASSPGTPPYEQYF	TGTGCCAGCAGTCCCGGGACACCACCCTACGAGCAGTACTTC
16	TRBD2	once	TRBV5-1	TRBJ2-1	CASSLAGGSIGNEQFF	TGCGCCAGCAGCTTGGCGGGCGGGAGTATTGGAAATGAGCAGTTCTTC
13	-	once	TRBV5-1	TRBJ1-1	CATRQAANTEAFF	TGCGCCACCAGACAGGCGGCGAACACTGAAGCTTTCTTT
15	TRBD1	few	TRBV19	TRBJ1-1	CASSAGQGRVTEAFF	TGTGCCAGTAGTGCGGGACAGGGAAGGGTCACTGAAGCTTTCTTT
15	-	-	TRBV18	TRBJ2-3	CASSPNGANTDTQYF	TGTGCCAGCTCACCGAACGGAGCGAACACAGATACGCAGTATTTT
16	TRBD2	-	TRBV15	TRBJ2-7	CATSRDRVAGVREQYF	TGTGCCACCAGCAGAGATCGGGTAGCGGGAGTCCGCGAGCAGTACTTC
13	-	-	TRBV6-6	TRBJ2-7	CASSYPGFYEQYF	TGTGCCAGCAGTTACCCAGGTTTCTACGAGCAGTACTTC
13	-	-	TRBV5-4	TRBJ2-5	CASSFNRVETQYF	TGTGCCAGCAGCTTTAACAGGGTGGAGACCCAGTACTTC
13	-	-	TRBV6-1	TRBJ2-7	CASSERQGSEQYF	TGTGCCAGCAGTGAAAGGCAGGGGTCCGAGCAGTACTTC
15	TRBD2	-	TRBV30	TRBJ2-5	CAWSRLAGSQETQYF	TGTGCCTGGAGTAGGCTAGCGGGATCACAAGAGACCCAGTACTTC
16	TRBD1	-	TRBV19	TRBJ1-5	CASTLAGTVPRQPQHF	TGTGCCAGTACCCTAGCCGGGACAGTCCCACGGCAGCCCCAGCATTTT
19	TRBD2	-	TRBV27	TRBJ2-3	CAPVKRPRGRRQGTDTQYF	TGTGCCCCCGTCAAAAGGCCTCGCGGGAGGAGGCAGGGGACAGATACGCAGTATTTT
18	-	-	TRBV5-6	TRBJ2-1	CASSWEGGGTSTYNEQFF	TGTGCCAGCAGCTGGGAGGGAGGGGGGACATCCACCTACAATGAGCAGTTCTTC
12	-	-	TRBV30	TRBJ1-5	CAWSVQGQPQHF	TGTGCCTGGAGTGTACAGGGACAGCCCCAGCATTTT
16	-	-	TRBV16	TRBJ2-1	CASSKRGGVGYNEQFF	TGTGCCAGCAGCAAAAGGGGCGGAGTCGGGTACAATGAGCAGTTCTTC
16	TRBD1	-	TRBV6-6	TRBJ1-2	CASGSNTPTGVGGYTF	TGTGCCAGCGGCTCTAACACACCAACAGGGGTCGGTGGCTACACCTTC